This T cell receptor (beta chain) was retrieved from a study of shared clonotypes between healthy human individuals. Trimming cost V 4 bases and J 2 bases; bases outside gene matches: 10. The CDR3 runs to 17 residues. CDR1 and CDR2 (germline): LNHDA, SQIVND (reference sequence). Only in-frame clones appear in the TCRdb table, and some are missing; sequencing was by immunoSEQ multiplex PCR. The sample has 2.3 million or so clones, approximately 93% seen once; the top ten hold about 0.39%. The sample comprised naive CD4+ T cells from PBMCs. Subset: CD45RA+ positively selected. The chain employs TRBV19 and TRBJ1-5, with 8 positions matching TRBD1. The TCR comes from a man aged 18 to 30 in good health. Some clones in this sample may be carry-over from other donors' samples. This CDR3 is CASSTDRARSGNQPQHF. Here the CDR3 DNA reads TGTGCCAGTAGTACGGACAGGGCGCGAAGTGGCAATCAGCCCCAGCATTTT.